This TCR beta chain was profiled in a study of identifying expanded T cells in peripheral blood (dated by TCRdb to between 2017 and 2020). A note on the overall study: Four technical replicates, made by sequencing separate aliquots from the same pool of genomic DNA, were compared pairwise. On the study overall, not on this receptor specifically: In all healthy donors, the variance in clone template counts between samples taken roughly 14 days apart rose significantly as total template count increased. The beta-binomial model significantly reduced the number of clones called differentially abundant and the false-positive rate across all healthy-donor time intervals. Approximately 1.2 differentially abundant clones were flagged by the binomial model between technical replicates, whereas about 15 and 19 were flagged over around two weeks and four weeks, respectively. It was expected by the authors that biological variance in healthy repertoires might increase further over much longer intervals, such as months to years.

V loses 2 bases, J loses 0 bases, and the germline ends lie 7 bases apart. The CDR3 runs 14 amino acids, cysteine and phenylalanine included. Just the 42-base CDR3 DNA is kept, in frame starting at base 1. CDR1 is given as WSHSY and CDR2 as SAAADI, both from the germline V gene. Concerning this clone itself: Its antigen has not been determined. One base away there is no much larger clone; base qualities are not given.

The immunoSEQ Assay, which uses bias-controlled multiplex PCR amplification of genomic DNA, was used to profile TCRbeta CDR3 regions. In the original analysis: To quantify the absolute abundance of each unique TCRbeta CDR3 region, the sequences were collapsed and filtered. Two models were used to test differential abundance: a binomial model (Fisher-equivalent) and a beta-binomial model that adds time-dependent variance fitted from healthy donors. Clones with fewer than 5 combined templates were removed, and differential abundance was called for clones with a Benjamini-Hochberg FDR below 0.01. In the beta-binomial model, variance was expressed as a function of the total template count across the two samples, in the form v = (b*log(k)+a)^2. Held by TCRdb, this immuneACCESS table contains in-frame sequences only and omits some clones. Under half of the omission traces to an unresolved V gene where checked; the cause of the rest is unknown. V and J calls and clone size come straight from that table; D and trimming were deduced from the DNA. Recorded for this sample are about 54,000 clones; approximately 89% of them occurred a single time. The ten largest clones represent 3.6% of the sample.

No immune events such as infections were documented for the healthy donors during the collection period. To calibrate time-dependent variance in a beta-binomial model of T-cell clone differential abundance, blood repertoires from healthy donors were used as a training cohort. The training cohort comprised approximately ten healthy donors, 3 female and 7 male. Donor ages ranged from about 29 to 65 years, with an average of 43 years. Whole blood was collected from each healthy donor at three time points spaced roughly two weeks apart and obtained from a commercial supplier. For immunosequencing, genomic DNA was extracted from whole blood that had not been sorted.

This receptor was taken from a person aged 18 to 70 in good health. Sequencing was done on a sample of blood. The rearranged segments are TRBV10-2 and TRBJ1-1; too little of a D gene remains to name it. This receptor carries the CDR3 CASSERGMNTEAFF. Here is the DNA: TGCGCCAGCAGTGAGCGGGGAATGAACACTGAAGCTTTCTTT.